These 27 T cell receptor beta chains came from one sample sequenced in a study of beta chain features in type 1 diabetes. Of the isolated RNA, all was reverse transcribed, and so the sequenced material was expressed TCRB transcripts. The table came from immunoSEQ multiplex PCR; TCRdb's copy has only in-frame clones and leaves some out. This sample has under 450,000 clones; over 13% occur once, and the top ten carry under 0.02%. Sequenced sample: naive CD4+ T cells from blood. These receptors all stem from a woman under 30 in good health.

The J gene is TRBJ2-7, the V gene TRBV11-2; 8 bases align to TRBD2. The trim removed 1 base at V and 3 bases at J, leaving 8 bases unmatched. The length of the CDR3 is 16 residues. Germline-derived CDR1 and CDR2 are SGHAT and FQNNGV. The CDR3: CASSLGGGTSYYEQYF. Here the CDR3 DNA reads TGTGCCAGCAGCTTAGGCGGCGGGACTAGTTACTACGAGCAGTACTTC.

The V gene is TRBV7-9, the J gene TRBJ1-1; tentatively, D is TRBD1 (5 bases). Trimming removed 4 bases from V and 1 base from J, with 10 bases in between. The CDR3 is 14 residues long. Germline V gene data show CDR1 as SEHNR and CDR2 as FQNEAQ (reference sequence). DNA for the CDR3: TGTGCCAGCAGCTCCACCCAGGGGAACACTGAAGCTTTCTTT. Translating it yields CASSSTQGNTEAFF.

This clone was counted only a few times. The rearrangement links TRBV9 to TRBJ2-3, with 12 bases that match TRBD2. The CDR3 runs to 16 residues. From germline, CDR1 is SGDLS and CDR2 YYNGEE. After removal of 5 bases from V and 3 bases from J, the junction contained 7 bases not matched to a gene. The chain's CDR3 is CASSYRTSGNTDTQYF. CDR3 nucleotide sequence: TGTGCCAGCAGTTACAGGACTAGCGGGAATACAGATACGCAGTATTTT.

In its sample, this clone was seen a few times. The genes are TRBV4-2 and TRBJ1-5, with D hard to call. This CDR3 comprises 16 residues. Trimming pared 0 bases from V and 5 bases from J, leaving 14 bases between. Germline loops: CDR1 LGHNA, CDR2 YNFKEQ. The CDR3 sequence: CASSQDLARIDQPQHF. DNA for the CDR3: TGTGCCAGCAGCCAAGATCTAGCCAGGATCGATCAGCCCCAGCATTTT.

The gene calls are TRBV4-3 and TRBJ2-7; 8 bases fit TRBD1. The V gene end was trimmed by 0 bases and the J gene end by 1 base; junction bases not matched to a gene: 5. CDR1 and CDR2 from the germline V gene are LGHNA and YSLEER. CDR3 length: 16 residues. In DNA form, the CDR3 reads TGCGCCAGCAGCCAAGATGACAGGGGTTTTTCCTACGAGCAGTACTTC. This sequence encodes CASSQDDRGFSYEQYF.

The chain recombines TRBV9 with TRBJ2-1; weak D call: TRBD2 (7 bases). Germline assignment: CDR1 SGDLS and CDR2 YYNGEE. Trimming shortened V by 0 bases and J by 9 bases, and 16 bases separated the two germline ends. This CDR3 is 15 amino acids long. The CDR3 region has the DNA TGTGCCAGCAGCGTAGCAAGCGGGGTAGGGGGTGAGCAGTTCTTC. As protein: CASSVASGVGGEQFF.

This clone turned up a few times. The J gene is TRBJ2-1, the V gene TRBV7-9; D not resolved. This CDR3 is built from 11 residues. V was pared by 5 bases and J by 8 bases, with 7 bases between. CDR1 and CDR2 from the germline V gene are SEHNR and FQNEAQ (reference sequence). For the CDR3, the DNA is TGTGCCAGCAGCCCCCCTGATGAGCAGTTCTTC. Encoded protein: CASSPPDEQFF.

This clone was seen a handful of times. V is TRBV11-3 and J is TRBJ2-1, with 10 bases identical to TRBD2. V shed 3 bases, J shed 2 bases, and the junction held 4 bases outside the gene matches. Looked up from germline, CDR1 is SGHNT and CDR2 is YENEEA. The CDR3 spans 16 residues. CDR3 sequence reads: CASSFLAGVTYNEQFF. DNA of the CDR3: TGTGCCAGCAGCTTCCTAGCGGGGGTGACCTACAATGAGCAGTTCTTC.

This clone was counted only a few times. The rearrangement links TRBV28 to TRBJ2-7, with D maybe TRBD1 (6 bases). V was shortened by 8 bases and J by 4 bases, with 12 bases between the two germline ends. The length of the CDR3 is 12 residues. Germline-derived CDR1 and CDR2 are MDHEN and SYDVKM. The CDR3 region has the DNA TGTGCCAGCGGTACACAGGGATACGAGCAGTACTTC. This gives the protein CASGTQGYEQYF.

The chain couples TRBV5-1 to TRBJ2-1; 9 positions agree with TRBD2. The ends lost 4 bases at V and 4 bases at J; junction bases unmatched: 6. Germline values: CDR1 SGHRS, CDR2 YFSETQ. This CDR3 has 15 residues. This CDR3 reads CASSPTAGGYNEQFF. Here the CDR3 DNA reads TGCGCCAGCAGCCCCACAGCGGGAGGATACAATGAGCAGTTCTTC.

Only a few counts were recorded for this clone. The chain employs TRBV30 and TRBJ2-5, with TRBD1 matching over 8 bases. The J call may be faulty, since TRBJ2-7 better matches the DNA end. The CDR3 sequence is 12 residues long. Germline CDR1 and CDR2: GTSNPN and SVGIG (reference sequence). The CDR3 protein is CAWRRQGSEQYF. In nucleotides, the CDR3 is TGTGCCTGGAGACGACAGGGGTCCGAGCAGTACTTC.

This chain joins TRBV28 and TRBJ1-5, with D unresolved. Germline V lookup: CDR1 MDHEN, CDR2 SYDVKM. Trimming cost V 9 bases and J 4 bases, with 19 bases left between them. This CDR3 spans 15 amino acids. DNA for the CDR3: TGTGCCAGTAGGGCCGAGGGATATGGGAATCAGCCCCAGCATTTT. Its protein is CASRAEGYGNQPQHF.

This chain links TRBV6-4 with TRBJ2-1; the match to TRBD2 covers 15 bases. The length of the CDR3 is 15 residues. With V trimmed by 5 bases and J by 8 bases, 4 bases remained unmatched. Germline lookup yields CDR1 MRHNA and CDR2 SNTAGT. The CDR3 sequence is CASSRTSGRAHEQFF. As DNA, the CDR3 is TGTGCCAGCAGTAGGACTAGCGGGAGGGCACATGAGCAGTTCTTC.

The rearrangement uses TRBV6-6 and TRBJ2-5; no reliable D call. CDR3 size: 14 residues. Germline CDR1 MNHNY, CDR2 SVGAGI (reference sequence). The germline V and J ends were trimmed by 2 bases and 5 bases, with 12 bases remaining between them. The CDR3 reads CASSYAAAAETQYF. The CDR3 nucleotides are TGTGCCAGCAGTTACGCTGCCGCGGCGGAGACCCAGTACTTC.

This clone was counted a few times. V is TRBV18 and J is TRBJ2-7, with TRBD2 as a possible D gene (6 bases). This CDR3 region has 15 residues. Trimming shortened V by 2 bases and J by 3 bases, and 14 bases separated the two germline ends. The V gene's germline CDR1 is KGHSH and CDR2 LQKENI. This chain's CDR3 is CASSPVGDSFYEQYF. CDR3 in DNA: TGTGCCAGCTCACCAGTGGGGGACTCTTTCTACGAGCAGTACTTC.

This clone was picked up a small number of times. The genes are TRBV28 and TRBJ2-4; 7 nucleotides align to TRBD1. Germline V lookup: CDR1 MDHEN, CDR2 SYDVKM. The V and J ends lost 5 bases and 5 bases, in that order; junction bases with no gene match: 12. The CDR3 covers 16 residues. CDR3 protein: CASSAEGAVSQNIQYF. For the CDR3, the DNA is TGTGCCAGCAGTGCAGAGGGGGCTGTTTCCCAAAACATTCAGTACTTC.

This chain uses TRBV5-1 with TRBJ1-1; 8 bases are a match to TRBD1. V lost 3 bases to trimming and J lost 1 base; unmatched junction nucleotides: 11. CDR1 and CDR2 from the germline V gene are SGHRS and YFSETQ. The CDR3 spans 17 residues. This chain's CDR3 is CASSSAGQGLPNTEAFF. The CDR3 nucleotides are TGCGCCAGCAGCTCCGCCGGACAGGGACTACCGAACACTGAAGCTTTCTTT.

The rearrangement joins TRBV29-1 to TRBJ1-1; D remains unclear. From germline, CDR1 is SQVTM and CDR2 ANQGSEA. V lost 4 bases, J lost 0 bases, and 6 bases lay in between. The CDR3 runs to 12 residues. As DNA, the CDR3 is TGCAGCGTTGGCAGATTGAACACTGAAGCTTTCTTT. Its translation: CSVGRLNTEAFF.

The chain couples TRBV5-1 to TRBJ1-4; TRBD1 is a possible D gene (5 bases). Trimming stripped 4 bases from V and 5 bases from J, with 12 bases between. The CDR3 consists of 14 residues. CDR1 is SGHRS, CDR2 YFSETQ, per germline. In DNA form, the CDR3 reads TGCGCCAGCAGCCTCGACAGCCGAAATGAAAAACTGTTTTTT. Its translation is CASSLDSRNEKLFF.

The chain recombines TRBV5-1 with TRBJ2-7; 7 bases are a match to TRBD1. The CDR3 consists of 14 residues. Trimming at V came to 0 bases and at J to 4 bases, leaving 4 bases not matched to a gene. Germline V lookup: CDR1 SGHRS, CDR2 YFSETQ. In DNA form, the CDR3 reads TGCGCCAGCAGCTTGGAGGTGACAGGGTACGAGCAGTACTTC. Translated, it gives CASSLEVTGYEQYF. The variable domain in full, completed from reference TRBV5-1 and TRBJ2-7, reads KAGVTQTPRYLIKTRGQQVTLSCSPISGHRSVSWYQQTPGQGLQFLFEYFSETQRNKGNFPGRFSGRQFSNSRSEMNVSTLELGDSALYLCASSLEVTGYEQYFGPGTRLTVT.

V usage is TRBV18 and J usage is TRBJ1-5; TRBD1 matches 8 bases. The CDR3 runs 14 residues. Germline V gene sequence: CDR1 KGHSH, CDR2 LQKENI. Losses at the gene ends were 5 bases for V and 2 bases for J; bases not matched to a gene: 2. This CDR3 reads CASSLDRGNQPQHF. The CDR3 DNA sequence: TGTGCCAGCTCATTGGACAGGGGCAATCAGCCCCAGCATTTT.

This chain connects TRBV28 to TRBJ1-4; D gene ambiguous. Germline-derived CDR1 and CDR2 are MDHEN and SYDVKM. With 8 bases removed from V and 4 bases from J, the gap between germline ends came to 11 bases. CDR3 length: 13 amino acids. The CDR3 sequence: CASGYGVNEKLFF. The CDR3 DNA follows: TGTGCCAGCGGGTACGGGGTTAATGAAAAACTGTTTTTT.

This clone was seen a handful of times. This rearrangement joins TRBV6-5 to TRBJ2-7, with 13 bases aligning to TRBD2. The CDR3 consists of 15 residues. CDR1 and CDR2 from the germline V gene are MNHEY and SVGAGI. With 6 bases clipped from V and 3 bases from J, the junction kept 5 bases outside the gene matches. CDR3 sequence: CASSRGLAGFYEQYF. CDR3 bases: TGTGCCAGCAGCCGGGGACTAGCGGGGTTCTACGAGCAGTACTTC.

The V gene is TRBV4-3, the J gene TRBJ2-3; TRBD2 agrees at 11 bases. Germline CDR1 LGHNA, CDR2 YSLEER. The CDR3 runs 19 residues. The trim removed 4 bases at V and 1 base at J, leaving 13 bases unmatched. The CDR3 bases are TGCGCCAGCAGCCCCTCAGCTAGCGGGAGGTGGGGCGGCACAGATACGCAGTATTTT. Translating it yields CASSPSASGRWGGTDTQYF.

This clone was recorded a few times. The J gene is TRBJ1-2, the V gene TRBV7-9; no clear D. Germline V lookup: CDR1 SEHNR, CDR2 FQNEAQ (reference sequence). The CDR3 spans 13 residues. With 1 base removed from V and 3 bases from J, the gap between germline ends came to 6 bases. CDR3 residues: CASSLEPDYGYTF. The CDR3 DNA reads TGTGCCAGCAGCTTAGAACCAGACTATGGCTACACCTTC.

The J gene is TRBJ2-5, the V gene TRBV19; 9 bases map to TRBD2. Germline values: CDR1 LNHDA, CDR2 SQIVND (reference sequence). The J segment lost 5 bases and the V segment lost 5 bases, leaving 6 bases of the junction unmatched. The CDR3 contains 14 residues. The DNA of the CDR3 is TGTGCCAGTAGTCAGCTAGCGGGATTGGAGACCCAGTACTTC. Its protein is CASSQLAGLETQYF.

The chain joins TRBV23-1 to TRBJ2-5; maybe TRBD2 (7 bases). TRBV23-1 is assigned to the ORF class and has an uncertain function. With 4 bases removed from V and 0 bases from J, the gap between germline ends came to 21 bases. The CDR3 covers 18 residues. CDR3 region: CASSRDRGDMGDQETQYF. The CDR3 nucleotides read TGCGCCAGCAGTCGAGATCGGGGGGACATGGGGGACCAAGAGACCCAGTACTTC.